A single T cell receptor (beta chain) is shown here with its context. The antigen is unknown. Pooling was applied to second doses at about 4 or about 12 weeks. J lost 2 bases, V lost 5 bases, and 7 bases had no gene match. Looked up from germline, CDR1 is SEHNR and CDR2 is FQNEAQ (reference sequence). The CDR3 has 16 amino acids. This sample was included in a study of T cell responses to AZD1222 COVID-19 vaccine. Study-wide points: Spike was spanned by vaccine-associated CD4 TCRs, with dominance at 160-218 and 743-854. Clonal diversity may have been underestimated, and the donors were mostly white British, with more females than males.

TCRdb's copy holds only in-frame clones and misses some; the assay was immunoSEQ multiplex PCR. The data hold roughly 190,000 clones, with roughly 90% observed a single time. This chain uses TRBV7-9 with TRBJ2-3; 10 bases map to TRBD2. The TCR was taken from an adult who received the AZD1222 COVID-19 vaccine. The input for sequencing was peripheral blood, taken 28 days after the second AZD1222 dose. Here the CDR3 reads CASSLTSGDDTDTQYF. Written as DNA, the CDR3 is TGTGCCAGCAGCCTAACTAGCGGGGACGACACAGATACGCAGTATTTT. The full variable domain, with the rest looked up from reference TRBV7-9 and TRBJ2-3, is DTGVSQNPRHKITKRGQNVTFRCDPISEHNRLYWYRQTLGQGPEFLTYFQNEAQLEKSRLLSDRFSAERPKGSFSTLEIQRTEQGDSAMYLCASSLTSGDDTDTQYFGPGTRLTVL.